A selection of T cell receptor beta chains follows, all from one sample in a study of graft-versus-host responses after intestinal transplantation. The method was immunoSEQ multiplex PCR; TCRdb's version includes in-frame clones alone and lacks a portion of them. Of 95,000 to 100,000 clones detected, about 82% appear once; the ten largest clones hold more than 1.4%. The sample here was PBMCs, taken 255 days after intestinal transplant. These receptors came from a human patient who received an intestinal transplant, so some T cells may come from the graft donor. CDR3s include the opening cysteine and the closing phenylalanine or tryptophan. A D gene is named only where the DNA matches it firmly. Rows may omit the clone size; those that give it use once, few, many or a size class.

CASRPLGLPSYEQYF	TGTGCCAGCAGACCACTTGGACTCCCATCCTACGAGCAGTACTTC	.	TRBJ2-7	.	TRBV27
CASSLVGGVAEEKLFF	TGTGCCAGCAGCTTGGTCGGAGGGGTGGCCGAAGAAAAACTGTTTTTT	.	TRBJ1-4	.	TRBV5-6
CASSDSSGNTDTQYF	TGTGCCAGCAGTGACTCTAGCGGGAACACAGATACGCAGTATTTT	TRBD2	TRBJ2-3	many	TRBV6-4
CASSQAGTETGYTF	TGCGCCAGCAGCCAAGCCGGGACGGAAACTGGCTACACCTTC	.	TRBJ1-2	.	TRBV4-1
CASSKRGLGGNQPQHF	TGTGCCAGCAGTAAGAGGGGTCTCGGGGGCAATCAGCCCCAGCATTTT	.	TRBJ1-5	once	TRBV28
CASRGTGMIEAFF	TGTGCCAGCAGGGGGACAGGGATGATTGAAGCTTTCTTT	TRBD1	TRBJ1-1	.	TRBV6-1
CSASLGNTIYF	TGCAGTGCTAGCCTTGGAAACACCATATATTTT	.	TRBJ1-3	.	TRBV20-1
CASSHLGQPSGANVLTF	TGCGCCAGCAGCCACCTCGGACAGCCCTCTGGGGCCAACGTCCTGACTTTC	.	TRBJ2-6	.	TRBV4-1
CASSPREWGRDGYTF	TGTGCCAGCAGCCCCCGCGAGTGGGGACGGGATGGCTACACCTTC	.	TRBJ1-2	.	TRBV9
CSASPGQAEAFF	TGCAGCGCTTCTCCCGGACAGGCGGAAGCTTTCTTT	TRBD1	TRBJ1-1	.	TRBV29-1
CASSPGQGNEKLFF	TGTGCCAGCAGCCCGGGACAGGGCAATGAAAAACTGTTTTTT	TRBD1	TRBJ1-4	.	TRBV2
CASSLEPPRNEQYF	TGTGCCAGCAGCTTGGAACCGCCCAGGAACGAGCAGTACTTC	.	TRBJ2-7	.	TRBV5-6
CASSAAAGPPYEQYF	TGTGCCAGCAGCGCCGCAGCGGGCCCCCCCTACGAGCAGTACTTC	.	TRBJ2-7	.	TRBV27
CATSREVGAYNEQFF	TGTGCCACCAGCAGAGAGGTGGGAGCCTACAATGAGCAGTTCTTC	.	TRBJ2-1	.	TRBV15
CASQVKGGPGYYEQYF	TGTGCCAGCCAAGTCAAGGGGGGGCCAGGGTACTACGAGCAGTACTTC	.	TRBJ2-7	.	TRBV28
CASSHSWGSGGYQETQYF	TGCGCCAGCAGCCACTCTTGGGGGAGCGGGGGGTACCAAGAGACCCAGTACTTC	TRBD2	TRBJ2-5	.	TRBV4-1
CASSELAGDTGELFF	TGTGCCAGCAGTGAACTAGCGGGAGACACCGGGGAGCTGTTTTTT	TRBD2	TRBJ2-2	few	TRBV6-1
CASSHPHGLAGTGELFF	TGCGCCAGCAGCCACCCGCACGGACTAGCGGGCACCGGGGAGCTGTTTTTT	TRBD2	TRBJ2-2	.	TRBV4-1
CATGEGSPLHF	TGTGCCACCGGCGAGGGGTCACCCCTCCACTTT	.	TRBJ1-6	.	TRBV2
CASSPLPDWKNTGELFF	TGTGCCAGCAGCCCTCTCCCGGACTGGAAAAACACCGGGGAGCTGTTTTTT	.	TRBJ2-2	.	TRBV28
CASSFRTGDTGELFF	TGCGCCAGCAGCTTTAGGACAGGGGACACCGGGGAGCTGTTTTTT	TRBD1	TRBJ2-2	many	TRBV5-1
CASSLSYTEAFF	TGTGCCAGCAGCTTAAGTTACACTGAAGCTTTCTTT	.	TRBJ1-1	.	TRBV7-9
CASSYNNFNEQFF	TGTGCCAGCAGTTATAACAACTTCAATGAGCAGTTCTTC	.	TRBJ2-1	once	TRBV6-5
CATRTGAGNTIYF	TGTGCCACCAGGACTGGGGCTGGAAACACCATATATTTT	.	TRBJ1-3	.	TRBV28
CASSQEIMRTGGRAFF	TGTGCCAGCAGCCAAGAAATCATGAGGACAGGGGGCAGAGCTTTCTTT	TRBD1	TRBJ1-1	.	TRBV4-2
CASSKWGFSLNTEAFF	TGTGCCAGCAGCAAATGGGGTTTTAGTCTGAACACTGAAGCTTTCTTT	.	TRBJ1-1	.	TRBV21-1
CASSEGGIGTEAFF	TGTGCCAGCAGTGAAGGGGGGATAGGGACTGAAGCTTTCTTT	.	TRBJ1-1	.	TRBV2
CASSYDSYSPLHF	TGTGCCAGCAGTTACGACTCTTATTCACCCCTCCACTTT	.	TRBJ1-6	.	TRBV5-4
CASSQDNDRFQPQHF	TGTGCCAGCAGCCAAGATAATGACAGATTTCAGCCCCAGCATTTT	.	TRBJ1-5	.	TRBV4-2
CASSPRVRRKTQYF	TGTGCCAGCAGCCCCCGGGTACGAAGGAAGACCCAGTACTTC	.	TRBJ2-5	.	TRBV5-6
CASSSREGGTKNIQYF	TGTGCCAGCAGCTCCCGCGAGGGGGGGACCAAAAACATTCAGTACTTC	.	TRBJ2-4	.	TRBV5-8
CASSLSAVHGYTF	TGTGCCAGCAGTTTATCGGCTGTTCACGGCTACACCTTC	.	TRBJ1-2	once	TRBV28
CAIGGTGGSSNQPQHF	TGTGCCATCGGAGGGACAGGGGGCAGTAGCAATCAGCCCCAGCATTTT	TRBD1	TRBJ1-5	.	TRBV10-3
CASSPLAGGPYNEQFF	TGTGCCAGCAGTCCTCTAGCGGGGGGGCCCTACAATGAGCAGTTCTTC	TRBD2	TRBJ2-1	.	TRBV2
CASRPYNRALDGYTF	TGTGCCAGCAGACCCTACAACAGGGCCTTGGATGGCTACACCTTC	.	TRBJ1-2	.	TRBV5-4
CASSDRGDQPQHF	TGCGCCAGCAGTGATCGGGGGGATCAGCCCCAGCATTTT	.	TRBJ1-5	.	TRBV10-1
CSVEGRPRGGYNEQFF	TGCAGCGTTGAAGGTCGGCCACGCGGGGGGTACAATGAGCAGTTCTTC	TRBD2	TRBJ2-1	.	TRBV29-1
CASSVTQYNEQFF	TGTGCCAGCAGCGTTACACAATACAATGAGCAGTTCTTC	.	TRBJ2-1	.	TRBV9
CASSMSGTPYEQYF	TGTGCCAGCAGCATGAGCGGTACCCCCTACGAGCAGTACTTC	.	TRBJ2-7	.	TRBV11-2
CVRRLPGNQPQHF	TGTGTCAGGAGGCTTCCGGGCAATCAGCCCCAGCATTTT	.	TRBJ1-5	.	TRBV27
CASSPQDTGELFF	TGTGCCAGCAGTCCTCAGGACACCGGGGAGCTGTTTTTT	.	TRBJ2-2	.	TRBV6-4
CASSRGGNLSNSPLHF	TGTGCCAGCAGTAGGGGGGGGAACCTATCTAATTCACCCCTCCACTTT	.	TRBJ1-6	.	TRBV27
CAIRGSGRAGGTGELFF	TGTGCCATCAGGGGGAGCGGGAGGGCCGGTGGAACCGGGGAGCTGTTTTTT	TRBD2	TRBJ2-2	.	TRBV10-3